This record covers a single TCR beta chain. What it binds is not known. Since no conserved phenylalanine or tryptophan closes the CDR3, a read error is the likely cause. This sample stems from a study of tumor-infiltrating lymphocytes in primary liver carcinoma. About the study: Productive TCRbeta read yields ran from roughly 3.6 to 7.1 million per sample and were similar between tissues.

A primer matching the constant region was used to make TCR beta cDNA from around 550 ng of total RNA. Nested multiplex PCR, run for three rounds with slightly modified ARM-PCR, yielded TCR beta libraries. Investigators reported that the first two PCR rounds, at around 11 cycles each, used TRBV1-TRBV30 forward primers with a C-beta reverse primer. TCRdb fed the multiplex PCR reads into MiXCR, producing one record per CDR3 protein. The data hold about 30,000 distinct CDR3 sequences, with roughly two thirds observed a single time. Between roughly 17 and 30 mg of unsorted bulk tissue served as the source from which RNA and DNA were co-extracted. More than 85% viable tumor cells made up every tumor sample. Findings of the study overall: Researchers found tumor-adjacent and tumor-blood pairs overlapped less than tumor region pairs. Merely about 8-24% of top clones occurred in all five tumor regions.

This CDR3 is built from 16 residues. Looked up from germline, CDR1 is SQVTM and CDR2 is ANQGSEA. V lost 4 bases to trimming and J lost 7 bases, with 23 bases between them. The chain joins TRBV29-1 to TRBJ2-1; possible D gene TRBD2, 5 bases. The specimen sequenced was liver tumor tissue from sampling region 3. Subset reported: tumor region T3, left-lateral pole. The receptor was derived from a woman aged 30 to 39 with primary liver carcinoma and hepatitis B virus infection. CDR3 in amino acids: CSVGLVRGLTGNEQFS. The CDR3 nucleotides read TGCAGCGTTGGCCTAGTGAGAGGATTGACGGGAAATGAGCAGTTCTCC.